The clone carrying this TCR beta chain was counted ten times or more. This sample is drawn from a study of blood T cell repertoires in COVID-19. Overall study context: The samples span acute and convalescent COVID-19 from the United States, Italy and Spain. T cells, B-cell-depleted T cells, or PBMCs provided the cDNA or gDNA that served as material.

Original data processing: Reference gene primer amplification gave estimated nucleated cell counts. The repertoire was sequenced with immunoSEQ multiplex PCR; TCRdb's copy has only in-frame clones and lacks some. V, J and clone size were drawn from that table, and D and trimming were deduced from the DNA. Of about 360,000 clones listed, around 88% are singletons. Material: peripheral blood. The sequence was collected from an older woman with COVID-19, enrolled during active disease.

This chain's CDR3 is CASSGTGIYEQYF. The CDR3, as DNA: TGCGCCAGCTCCGGGACAGGGATCTACGAGCAGTACTTC. This chain links TRBV5-1 with TRBJ2-7; TRBD1 matches at 9 bases. The CDR3 runs 13 residues. V trimming: 7 bases; J trimming: 3 bases; junction bases outside the gene matches: 5. Germline values: CDR1 SGHRS, CDR2 YFSETQ. The variable domain in full, completed from reference TRBV5-1 and TRBJ2-7, reads KAGVTQTPRYLIKTRGQQVTLSCSPISGHRSVSWYQQTPGQGLQFLFEYFSETQRNKGNFPGRFSGRQFSNSRSEMNVSTLELGDSALYLCASSGTGIYEQYFGPGTRLTVT.